Listed below are T cell receptor beta chains from one sample, sequenced in a study of radiation and T cells in renal cell carcinoma. The data were produced by immunoSEQ multiplex PCR, yet TCRdb's version contains in-frame clones alone and is incomplete. This table holds roughly 82,000 clones, roughly nine tenths found once. The sequenced sample was blood, obtained from a patient whose treatment included radiotherapy and nephrectomy. These receptors came from a woman between 65 and 79 years old with renal cell carcinoma. CDR3s include the opening cysteine and the closing phenylalanine or tryptophan. A D gene is named only where the DNA matches it firmly. Not every row has a clone size; where given, it reads once, few, many or a size class.

NA	few	TRBV5-1	TRBJ1-6	CASSSPPGTGLSNSPLHF	TGCGCCAGCAGCTCGCCCCCCGGGACGGGCCTGAGTAATTCACCCCTCCACTTT
TRBD1	NA	TRBV9	TRBJ1-2	CASSPGQGAYGYTF	TGTGCCAGCAGCCCAGGACAGGGGGCCTATGGCTACACCTTC
TRBD1	NA	TRBV7-2	TRBJ1-6	CASSLLGTGDNSPLHF	TGTGCCAGCAGCTTATTAGGGACAGGGGATAATTCACCCCTCCACTTT
NA	NA	TRBV18	TRBJ2-2	CASPPAGSATGELFF	TGTGCCAGCCCCCCCGCAGGGTCAGCGACCGGGGAGCTGTTTTTT
NA	NA	TRBV11-3	TRBJ2-2	CASSGGHEGGNTGELFF	TGTGCCAGCAGTGGTGGCCACGAGGGGGGGAACACCGGGGAGCTGTTTTTT
NA	once	TRBV4-3	TRBJ2-3	CASSQGGTGRSRTQYF	TGCGCCAGCAGCCAAGGCGGAACAGGGAGGTCGAGAACGCAGTATTTT
NA	NA	TRBV7-9	TRBJ1-2	CASSPAGSANYGYTF	TGTGCCAGCAGTCCGGCGGGGTCGGCTAACTATGGCTACACCTTC
TRBD1	NA	TRBV5-8	TRBJ1-6	CASSLEGGSNSPLHF	TGTGCCAGCAGCTTGGAAGGGGGCTCGAATTCACCCCTCCACTTT
NA	NA	TRBV7-2	TRBJ1-1	CASSFWDTEAFF	TGTGCCAGCAGCTTTTGGGACACTGAAGCTTTCTTT
TRBD1	few	TRBV28	TRBJ1-2	CASSLVTGNYGYTF	TGTGCCAGCAGTTTAGTGACAGGGAACTATGGCTACACCTTC
NA	NA	TRBV6-1	TRBJ1-3	CATSLESSGNTIYF	TGTGCCACCTCCCTGGAGTCCTCTGGAAACACCATATATTTT
TRBD1	NA	TRBV5-1	TRBJ2-3	CASSLGTETDTQYF	TGCGCCAGCAGCCTAGGGACAGAAACAGATACGCAGTATTTT
NA	NA	TRBV6-5	TRBJ2-7	CASRGVAYEQYF	TGTGCCAGCAGGGGGGTAGCCTACGAGCAGTACTTC
NA	NA	TRBV6-1	TRBJ1-3	CASSVGGGNTIYF	TGTGCCAGCAGTGTCGGTGGGGGAAACACCATATATTTT
NA	NA	TRBV28	TRBJ1-1	CASSSPGHGGTEAFF	TGTGCCAGCAGTTCCCCCGGCCACGGGGGGACTGAAGCTTTCTTT
NA	NA	TRBV6-6	TRBJ2-7	CASSPRGTAFYEQYF	TGTGCCAGCAGCCCCCGAGGGACGGCCTTCTACGAGCAGTACTTC
NA	NA	TRBV2	TRBJ1-2	CASSDSRVGYGYTF	TGTGCCAGCAGTGATAGCCGGGTTGGCTATGGCTACACCTTC
NA	NA	TRBV30	TRBJ1-1	CAWSPTGGRVENTEAFF	TGTGCCTGGAGCCCCACCGGAGGGAGGGTGGAGAACACTGAAGCTTTCTTT
TRBD1	NA	TRBV28	TRBJ1-2	CASRRTGTGKGGYTF	TGTGCCAGCAGGAGAACCGGGACAGGGAAGGGTGGCTACACCTTC
NA	NA	TRBV7-8	TRBJ1-1	CASSPRGPQRAEAFF	TGTGCCAGCAGCCCACGGGGACCCCAGAGGGCTGAAGCTTTCTTT
NA	NA	TRBV11-2	TRBJ1-2	CASSLGRNSDRGPPYGYTF	TGTGCCAGCAGCTTAGGTCGCAATTCCGACCGGGGGCCTCCCTATGGCTACACCTTC
TRBD2	NA	TRBV14	TRBJ2-1	CASSQEISGGAYNEQFF	TGTGCCAGCAGCCAAGAAATTAGCGGGGGGGCCTACAATGAGCAGTTCTTC
NA	NA	TRBV6-1	TRBJ2-1	CASSSLRASYNEQFF	TGTGCCAGCAGTAGCCTGCGGGCCTCCTACAATGAGCAGTTCTTC
NA	NA	TRBV29-1	TRBJ2-7	CSVEVGGSYEQYF	TGCAGCGTTGAAGTGGGGGGTTCGTACGAGCAGTACTTC
NA	NA	TRBV6-1	TRBJ1-2	CASSDGQKGYTF	TGTGCCAGCAGTGACGGACAGAAGGGCTACACCTTC
NA	NA	TRBV6-5	TRBJ2-3	CASSPRPNTDTQYF	TGTGCCAGCAGTCCCCGACCAAACACAGATACGCAGTATTTT
NA	NA	TRBV9	TRBJ1-3	CASSVGRSPGNTIYF	TGTGCCAGCAGCGTAGGCCGGTCCCCTGGAAACACCATATATTTT
TRBD2	NA	TRBV7-2	TRBJ2-3	CASSLTFSGDTQYF	TGTGCCAGCAGCTTGACCTTTAGCGGGGATACGCAGTATTTT
NA	NA	TRBV7-8	TRBJ1-6	CASSPGRSYNSPLHF	TGTGCCAGCAGCCCTGGCAGGTCCTATAATTCACCCCTCCACTTT
NA	once	TRBV19	TRBJ1-4	CASSPQPRPETEKLFF	TGTGCCAGTAGTCCCCAGCCCCGGCCCGAAACGGAAAAACTGTTTTTT
TRBD1	NA	TRBV7-2	TRBJ2-5	CASSLQQGVKETQYF	TGTGCCAGCAGCTTACAACAGGGGGTAAAGGAGACCCAGTACTTC
TRBD2	NA	TRBV7-2	TRBJ2-3	CASSPKVGTSGASTDTQYF	TGTGCCAGCAGCCCCAAGGTCGGGACTAGCGGGGCTAGCACAGATACGCAGTATTTT
NA	NA	TRBV5-1	TRBJ1-4	CASSLEAPGEKLFF	TGCGCCAGCAGCTTGGAAGCTCCAGGTGAAAAACTGTTTTTT
NA	NA	TRBV7-2	TRBJ2-7	CASSFEASYEQYF	TGTGCCAGCAGCTTCGAGGCTTCCTACGAGCAGTACTTC
TRBD1	NA	TRBV18	TRBJ2-1	CASSPRDRYNEQFF	TGTGCCAGCTCACCCAGGGACAGATACAATGAGCAGTTCTTC
NA	NA	TRBV9	TRBJ2-5	CASSVSAHVLYQETQYF	TGTGCCAGCAGCGTAAGTGCCCACGTCCTGTACCAAGAGACCCAGTACTTC
NA	NA	TRBV7-6	TRBJ2-2	CASSLTDTGELFF	TGTGCCAGCAGCTTAACAGACACCGGGGAGCTGTTTTTT
TRBD2	NA	TRBV5-1	TRBJ2-7	CASTDSGGAYEQYF	TGCGCCAGCACCGACTCGGGGGGGGCCTACGAGCAGTACTTC
NA	NA	TRBV30	TRBJ1-5	CAWSARGNQPQHF	TGTGCCTGGAGTGCACGGGGTAATCAGCCCCAGCATTTT
NA	NA	TRBV5-1	TRBJ1-5	CASSADPGVQPQHF	TGCGCCAGCAGCGCCGACCCGGGGGTCCAGCCCCAGCATTTT
TRBD1	NA	TRBV4-2	TRBJ1-1	CASSRGQGGTEAFF	TGTGCCAGCAGCAGGGGACAGGGGGGCACTGAAGCTTTCTTT
TRBD1	NA	TRBV5-4	TRBJ1-6	CASSIDRAYNSPLHF	TGTGCCAGCAGCATTGACAGGGCCTATAATTCACCCCTCCACTTT
TRBD1	NA	TRBV2	TRBJ1-2	CASSEKGAYGYTF	TGTGCCAGCAGTGAAAAGGGGGCCTATGGCTACACCTTC
TRBD2	NA	TRBV5-1	TRBJ2-7	CASSSAGKTYEQYF	TGCGCCAGCAGCTCAGCGGGGAAAACCTACGAGCAGTACTTC
NA	NA	TRBV5-6	TRBJ2-1	CASSMGEYEQFF	TGTGCCAGCAGTATGGGGGAGTATGAGCAGTTCTTC
TRBD2	NA	TRBV27	TRBJ2-7	CASSVGGGAYEQYF	TGTGCCAGCAGTGTTGGCGGGGGAGCCTACGAGCAGTACTTC
NA	NA	TRBV5-1	TRBJ2-5	CASSFGTSQETQYF	TGCGCCAGCAGCTTCGGGACAAGCCAAGAGACCCAGTACTTC
NA	NA	TRBV11-2	TRBJ2-1	CASSSPWGPSYNEQFF	TGTGCCAGCAGCTCCCCCTGGGGGCCGTCCTACAATGAGCAGTTCTTC
NA	NA	TRBV7-9	TRBJ1-1	CASSLVGAGHRNTEAFF	TGTGCCAGCAGCTTAGTCGGGGCAGGGCATCGTAACACTGAAGCTTTCTTT
NA	NA	TRBV7-2	TRBJ2-7	CASSSTLPAEQYF	TGTGCCAGCAGCTCCACCCTTCCCGCCGAGCAGTACTTC
TRBD1	NA	TRBV7-6	TRBJ1-4	CASSPGTGGGFGNEKLFF	TGTGCCAGCAGCCCCGGGACAGGGGGGGGTTTTGGTAATGAAAAACTGTTTTTT
NA	NA	TRBV28	TRBJ1-1	CASSLWAGITEAFF	TGTGCCAGCAGTTTATGGGCGGGGATCACTGAAGCTTTCTTT
TRBD1	NA	TRBV4-3	TRBJ1-2	CASSQSGQGKDGYTF	TGCGCCAGCAGCCAATCGGGACAGGGAAAAGATGGCTACACCTTC
TRBD2	NA	TRBV5-4	TRBJ2-1	CASSLGRGGAIEQFF	TGTGCCAGCAGCTTGGGGCGCGGGGGGGCCATTGAGCAGTTCTTC
TRBD2	NA	TRBV19	TRBJ2-7	CASSPSGLARYEQYF	TGTGCCAGTAGTCCATCGGGACTAGCGAGGTACGAGCAGTACTTC
NA	NA	TRBV14	TRBJ1-2	CASSQAGAYGYTF	TGTGCCAGCAGCCAAGCGGGGGCATATGGCTACACCTTC
TRBD1	NA	TRBV6-1	TRBJ2-3	CASSVDRGIGTDTQYF	TGTGCCAGCAGTGTAGACAGGGGAATTGGTACAGATACGCAGTATTTT
NA	NA	TRBV14	TRBJ1-1	CASSQDRPGTEAFF	TGTGCCAGCAGCCAAGACAGGCCGGGGACTGAAGCTTTCTTT